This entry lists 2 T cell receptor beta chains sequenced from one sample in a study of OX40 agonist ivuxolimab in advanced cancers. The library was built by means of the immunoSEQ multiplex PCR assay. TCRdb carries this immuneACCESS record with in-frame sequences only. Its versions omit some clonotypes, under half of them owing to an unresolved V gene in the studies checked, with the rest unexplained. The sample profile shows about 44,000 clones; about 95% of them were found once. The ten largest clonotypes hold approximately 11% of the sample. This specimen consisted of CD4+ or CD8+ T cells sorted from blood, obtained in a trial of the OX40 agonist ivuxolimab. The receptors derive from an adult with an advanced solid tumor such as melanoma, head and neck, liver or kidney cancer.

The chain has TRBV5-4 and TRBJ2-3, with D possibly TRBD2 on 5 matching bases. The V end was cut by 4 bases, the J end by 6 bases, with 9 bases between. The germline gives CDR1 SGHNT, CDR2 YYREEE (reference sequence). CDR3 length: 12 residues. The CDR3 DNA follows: TGTGCCAGCAGCGGGAGTCGGGATACGCAGTATTTT. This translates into CASSGSRDTQYF.

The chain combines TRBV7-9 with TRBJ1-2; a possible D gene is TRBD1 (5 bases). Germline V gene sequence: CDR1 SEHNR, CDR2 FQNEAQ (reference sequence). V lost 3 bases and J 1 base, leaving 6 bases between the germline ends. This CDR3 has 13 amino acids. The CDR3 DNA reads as TGTGCCAGCAGCTTGGGGGGTAACTATGGCTACACCTTC. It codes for CASSLGGNYGYTF.